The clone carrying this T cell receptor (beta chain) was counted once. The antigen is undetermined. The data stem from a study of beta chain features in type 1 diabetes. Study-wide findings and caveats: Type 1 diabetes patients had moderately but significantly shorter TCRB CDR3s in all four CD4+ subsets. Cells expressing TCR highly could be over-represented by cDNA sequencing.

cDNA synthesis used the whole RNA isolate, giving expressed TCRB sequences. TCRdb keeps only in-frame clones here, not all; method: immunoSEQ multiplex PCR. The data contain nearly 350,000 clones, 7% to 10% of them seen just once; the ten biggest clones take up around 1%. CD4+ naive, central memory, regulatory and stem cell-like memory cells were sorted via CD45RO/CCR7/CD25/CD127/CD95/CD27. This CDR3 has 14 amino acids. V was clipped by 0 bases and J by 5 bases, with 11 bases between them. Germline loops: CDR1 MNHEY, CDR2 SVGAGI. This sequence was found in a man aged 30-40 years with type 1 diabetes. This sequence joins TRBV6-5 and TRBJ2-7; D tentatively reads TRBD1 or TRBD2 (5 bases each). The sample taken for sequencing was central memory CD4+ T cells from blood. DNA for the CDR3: TGTGCCAGCAGTTACTCCCCAGGGACCCACGAGCAGTACTTC. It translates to CASSYSPGTHEQYF.